Below are 28 T cell receptor beta chains sequenced from a single sample in a study of T cell changes during pregnancy in multiple sclerosis. Produced via immunoSEQ multiplex PCR; TCRdb's table is partial and in-frame only. The table has about 64,000 clones, approximately 91% seen once; the top ten hold roughly 1.4%. Sequencing was performed on peripheral blood, taken in the second trimester of pregnancy. The source is a female donor with multiple sclerosis, enrolled in a pregnancy study.

J is TRBJ1-3 and V is TRBV4-2; D is uncertain. Trimming removed 0 bases from V and 0 bases from J, with 9 bases in between. The CDR3 totals 16 residues. The germline V gene has CDR1 LGHNA and CDR2 YNFKEQ. DNA for the CDR3: TGTGCCAGCAGCCAAGATGCCGCGTACTCTGGAAACACCATATATTTT. It is translated as CASSQDAAYSGNTIYF.

This clone has just a few counts. The chain has TRBV28 and TRBJ2-2; unclear D gene. CDR1 is MDHEN, CDR2 SYDVKM, per germline. The CDR3 length is 14 residues. V lost 4 bases, J lost 4 bases, and 10 bases lay in between. The CDR3, as DNA: TGTGCCAGCAGTTCCGCGACTGTCACCGGGGAGCTGTTTTTT. Translated: CASSSATVTGELFF.

This clone was seen only a few times. This chain connects TRBV7-2 to TRBJ1-2; D call uncertain. Germline V gene lookup returns CDR1 SGHTA and CDR2 FQGNSA. The CDR3 runs to 13 residues. Between the trimmed V and J ends, which lost 5 bases and 6 bases, there was a span of 13 bases. CDR3 loop: CASSPDRRNGYTF. The CDR3 bases are TGTGCCAGCAGCCCCGACCGGAGGAATGGCTACACCTTC.

The chain employs TRBV2 and TRBJ2-7; 7 positions match TRBD2. The germline V gene has CDR1 SNHLY and CDR2 FYNNEI. Losses at the gene ends were 4 bases for V and 4 bases for J; bases not matched to a gene: 1. This CDR3 contains 12 residues. Written as DNA, the CDR3 is TGTGCCAGCAGTGGGGGGGGGTACGAGCAGTACTTC. As protein: CASSGGGYEQYF.

The J gene is TRBJ2-5, the V gene TRBV5-6, with D possibly matching TRBD1 (6 bases). V was shortened by 2 bases and J by 2 bases, with 10 bases between the two germline ends. The CDR3 is made up of 14 amino acids. Germline V gene sequence: CDR1 SGHDT, CDR2 YYEEEE. The CDR3 loop is CASSFGGLQETQYF. The CDR3 nucleotides read TGTGCCAGCAGCTTTGGGGGCCTACAAGAGACCCAGTACTTC.

DNA for the CDR3: TGTGCCAGCTCACCGCGGGACAGCGCCTTGAACACTGAAGCTTTCTTT. Amino acids: CASSPRDSALNTEAFF. J is TRBJ1-1 and V is TRBV18, with TRBD1 matching over 7 bases. There are 16 residues in the CDR3. Germline V gene lookup returns CDR1 KGHSH and CDR2 LQKENI. The V segment lost 3 bases and the J segment 0 bases; nucleotides outside the gene matches: 7.

V is TRBV5-1 and J is TRBJ2-5, with no clear D. The germline V gene encodes CDR1 SGHRS and CDR2 YFSETQ. The CDR3 covers 14 residues. V lost 1 base and J 5 bases, leaving 12 bases between the germline ends. CDR3 amino acids: CASSLLFSWETQYF. In nucleotides, the CDR3 is TGCGCCAGCAGCTTGCTATTTAGTTGGGAGACCCAGTACTTC.

This clone came up a few times. This chain connects TRBV29-1 to TRBJ1-1; possibly TRBD1 for D (5 bases). V was trimmed by 2 bases and J by 8 bases, leaving 9 bases between them. The germline CDR1 and CDR2 sequences are SQVTM and ANQGSEA. The CDR3 is 11 amino acids. CDR3 sequence: CSVERTQEAFF. In DNA, the CDR3 is TGCAGCGTTGAAAGGACACAGGAAGCTTTCTTT.

V is TRBV6-5 and J is TRBJ1-4; weak D call: TRBD1 (6 bases). The CDR3 extends over 14 amino acids. V was cut by 2 bases and J by 7 bases, with 11 bases left in between. Germline CDR1 and CDR2: MNHEY and SVGAGI. CDR3 bases: TGTGCCAGCAGTTACACAGGGCTAGGTGAAAAACTGTTTTTT. This codes for CASSYTGLGEKLFF.

This chain joins TRBV4-3 and TRBJ1-6; D uncertain. The CDR3 covers 13 residues. CDR1 is LGHNA, CDR2 YSLEER, per germline. V gave up 7 bases and J gave up 4 bases, with 8 bases separating them. Here the CDR3 DNA reads TGCGCCAGCAATATCGGGTATAATTCACCCCTCCACTTT. Its protein product is CASNIGYNSPLHF.

The chain recombines TRBV11-2 with TRBJ2-7; TRBD2 matches 10 bases. V shed 5 bases, J shed 0 bases, and the junction held 4 bases outside the gene matches. Germline lookup yields CDR1 SGHAT and CDR2 FQNNGV. The CDR3 covers 15 residues. In DNA, the CDR3 is TGTGCCAGCAGCCTACTAGCGGGGTTCTCCTACGAGCAGTACTTC. Protein: CASSLLAGFSYEQYF.

This clone was picked up one time. The rearrangement uses TRBV28 and TRBJ1-3; tentatively, D is TRBD1 (6 bases). CDR3 size: 14 residues. Germline V CDR1 and CDR2: MDHEN, SYDVKM. Trimming left V 3 bases short and J 4 bases short, with 10 bases between. The DNA of the CDR3 is TGTGCCAGCAGTTTGGCAGGGACAGGAAACACCATATATTTT. Its translation: CASSLAGTGNTIYF.

The chain is built from TRBV5-7 and TRBJ2-2; tentatively, D is TRBD1 (5 bases). TRBV5-7 is given ORF status, its function remaining uncertain. The CDR3 contains 16 residues. The ends were cut back, 0 bases at V and 3 bases at J, with 12 bases in the middle. The CDR3 reads CASSLDVGVYTGELFF. The CDR3 nucleotides read TGTGCCAGCAGCTTGGATGTAGGGGTGTACACCGGGGAGCTGTTTTTT.

V and J are TRBV19 and TRBJ2-2; 8 positions match TRBD1. This CDR3 has 17 residues. Germline CDR1 is LNHDA and CDR2 is SQIVND (reference sequence). J lost 2 bases, V lost 4 bases, and 9 bases had no gene match. The CDR3 reads CASSTWRGQANTGELFF. CDR3 nucleotide sequence: TGTGCCAGTAGTACGTGGCGGGGACAGGCTAACACCGGGGAGCTGTTTTTT.

J is TRBJ2-2 and V is TRBV2; TRBD2 aligns across 10 bases. Unmatched junction bases numbered 7, after V lost 8 bases and J lost 4 bases. The CDR3 consists of 15 residues. The germline V gene has CDR1 SNHLY and CDR2 FYNNEI. The CDR3: CASGLADLLTGELFF. The CDR3 bases are TGTGCCAGCGGACTAGCGGACCTTCTCACCGGGGAGCTGTTTTTT.

The genes are TRBV19 and TRBJ2-2, with TRBD2 matching 8 bases. This CDR3 has 16 residues. The V segment lost 0 bases and the J segment 4 bases; nucleotides outside the gene matches: 4. CDR1 is LNHDA, CDR2 SQIVND, per germline (reference sequence). The CDR3 nucleotides are TGTGCCAGTAGTATAGATCCCGGGGGGGGCACCGGGGAGCTGTTTTTT. Its translation: CASSIDPGGGTGELFF.

J is TRBJ2-3 and V is TRBV27, with TRBD1 as a possible D gene (5 bases). Deletions cut 2 bases from V and 3 bases from J, with 15 bases between. This CDR3 contains 16 residues. From germline, CDR1 is MNHEY and CDR2 SMNVEV (reference sequence). The CDR3 loop is CASSLRQYLGTDTQYF. In nucleotides, the CDR3 is TGTGCCAGCAGTTTACGACAGTACTTGGGGACAGATACGCAGTATTTT.

This clone was seen only a few times. The V and J genes are TRBV11-2 and TRBJ1-1; 7 bases map to TRBD1. Per germline, CDR1 SGHAT and CDR2 FQNNGV. The J segment lost 4 bases and the V segment lost 2 bases, leaving 1 base of the junction unmatched. The CDR3 has 13 amino acids. DNA for the CDR3: TGTGCCAGCAGCTTAACAGGGGTCACTGAAGCTTTCTTT. This gives the protein CASSLTGVTEAFF. Supplemented by reference TRBV11-2 and TRBJ1-1, the full variable domain reads EAGVAQSPRYKIIEKRQSVAFWCNPISGHATLYWYQQILGQGPKLLIQFQNNGVVDDSQLPKDRFSAERLKGVDSTLKIQPAKLEDSAVYLCASSLTGVTEAFFGQGTRLTVV.

The chain has TRBV6-1 and TRBJ2-3; D is ambiguous. The CDR3 totals 13 residues. Germline V gene data show CDR1 as MNHNS and CDR2 as SASEGT. Trimming removed 5 bases from V and 1 base from J, with 7 bases in between. The chain's CDR3 is CASSILRTDTQYF. CDR3 sequence (DNA): TGTGCCAGCAGTATCCTACGCACAGATACGCAGTATTTT.

This chain joins TRBV4-3 and TRBJ1-5; 8 bases fit TRBD1. Germline V gene lookup returns CDR1 LGHNA and CDR2 YSLEER. The CDR3 has 14 residues. V was clipped by 3 bases and J by 5 bases; unmatched bases: 3. The CDR3 here is CASSQDRAYQPQHF. The CDR3 DNA reads TGCGCCAGCAGCCAGGACAGGGCCTATCAGCCCCAGCATTTT.

This chain links TRBV10-2 with TRBJ1-6; TRBD1 aligns across 9 bases. The V and J ends lost 2 bases and 7 bases, in that order; junction bases with no gene match: 3. CDR1 is WSHSY and CDR2 is SAAADI in the germline V gene. The CDR3 is 15 residues long. The CDR3 DNA reads as TGCGCCAGCAGTGAGGTCGGACAGGGGAATTCACCCCTCCACTTT. It specifies CASSEVGQGNSPLHF.

The chain combines TRBV7-2 with TRBJ2-3; D call uncertain. The CDR3 totals 14 residues. Trimming cost V 3 bases and J 11 bases, with 18 bases left between them. Per germline, CDR1 SGHTA and CDR2 FQGNSA. CDR3 in DNA: TGTGCCAGCAGCTTCCTCAATACCCTCTTAGTGCAGTATTTT. Encoded protein: CASSFLNTLLVQYF.

This clone was seen only a few times. The genes are TRBV5-1 and TRBJ1-2, with 8 positions matching TRBD1. The CDR3 is made up of 17 amino acids. The ends lost 0 bases at V and 1 base at J; junction bases unmatched: 8. CDR1 and CDR2 (germline): SGHRS, YFSETQ. In DNA, the CDR3 is TGCGCCAGCAGCTTGGATCCCCCGGGACAGGATAACTATGGCTACACCTTC. Encoded protein: CASSLDPPGQDNYGYTF.

V and J are TRBV2 and TRBJ2-5; D call uncertain. Trimming took 2 bases from V and 7 from J, leaving 5 bases between them. The length of the CDR3 is 11 residues. From germline, CDR1 is SNHLY and CDR2 FYNNEI. The CDR3 here is CASSERGTQYF. For the CDR3, the DNA is TGTGCCAGCAGTGAAAGAGGGACCCAGTACTTC. Looking up the rest from reference TRBV2 and TRBJ2-5 gives the full variable domain: EPEVTQTPSHQVTQMGQEVILRCVPISNHLYFYWYRQILGQKVEFLVSFYNNEISEKSEIFDDQFSVERPDGSNFTLKIRSTKLEDSAMYFCASSERGTQYFGPGTRLLVL.

This clone occurred a few times. The genes are TRBV6-1 and TRBJ2-7; 9 nucleotides agree with TRBD2. The CDR3 totals 16 residues. Trimming took 1 base from V and 3 from J; bases not matched to a gene: 7. The germline V gene has CDR1 MNHNS and CDR2 SASEGT. The CDR3 here is CASSEVRAGGHYEQYF. The CDR3 DNA sequence: TGTGCCAGCAGTGAAGTTAGGGCGGGGGGGCACTACGAGCAGTACTTC.

The V and J genes are TRBV4-2 and TRBJ2-3, with 8 bases matching TRBD2. Germline loops: CDR1 LGHNA, CDR2 YNFKEQ. Germline trimming cut 0 bases from V and 4 bases from J; bases unmatched to any gene: 9. The CDR3 is made up of 17 amino acids. CDR3 DNA sequence: TGTGCCAGCAGCCAAGAAGGGGCTAGCGGGTGGCCAGATACGCAGTATTTT. Residues: CASSQEGASGWPDTQYF.

The chain couples TRBV10-3 to TRBJ1-1, with 7 bases fitting TRBD1. Looked up from germline, CDR1 is ENHRY and CDR2 is SYGVKD. CDR3 size: 13 residues. Germline trimming cut 6 bases from V and 1 base from J; bases unmatched to any gene: 2. CDR3 nucleotide sequence: TGTGCCATCAGGGGACAGCCGAACACTGAAGCTTTCTTT. Protein sequence: CAIRGQPNTEAFF.

This chain links TRBV4-1 with TRBJ1-5; the D gene is possibly TRBD1 (6 bases). The V gene's germline CDR1 is MGHRA and CDR2 YSYEKL. There are 15 residues in the CDR3. Trimming took off 0 bases at V and 6 bases at J, with 12 bases between the two ends. In nucleotides, the CDR3 is TGCGCCAGCAGCCAAGAAGGGACAAAAGGTCAGCCCCAGCATTTT. Its translation: CASSQEGTKGQPQHF.